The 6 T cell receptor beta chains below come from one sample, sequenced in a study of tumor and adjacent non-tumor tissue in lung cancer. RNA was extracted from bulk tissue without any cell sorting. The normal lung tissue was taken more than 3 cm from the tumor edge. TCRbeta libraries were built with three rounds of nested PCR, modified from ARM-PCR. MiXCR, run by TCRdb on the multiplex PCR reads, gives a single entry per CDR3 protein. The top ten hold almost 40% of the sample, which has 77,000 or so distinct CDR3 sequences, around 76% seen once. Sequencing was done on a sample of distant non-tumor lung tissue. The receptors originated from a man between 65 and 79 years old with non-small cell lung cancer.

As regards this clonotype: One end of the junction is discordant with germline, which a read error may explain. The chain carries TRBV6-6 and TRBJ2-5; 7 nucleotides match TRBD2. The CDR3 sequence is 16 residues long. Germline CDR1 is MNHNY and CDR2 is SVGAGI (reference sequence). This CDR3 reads CAGSYLGASGQETQYF. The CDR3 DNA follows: TGTGCCGGCAGTTACCTTGGGGCTAGCGGACAAGAGACCCAGTACTTC.

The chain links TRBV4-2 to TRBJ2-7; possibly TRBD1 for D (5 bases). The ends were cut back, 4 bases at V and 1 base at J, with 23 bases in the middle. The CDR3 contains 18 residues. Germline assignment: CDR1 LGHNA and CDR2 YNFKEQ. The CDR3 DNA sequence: TGTGCCAGCAGCCGAGAGAGGAGTGGACATGCTAAATCCTACGAGCAGTACTTC. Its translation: CASSRERSGHAKSYEQYF.

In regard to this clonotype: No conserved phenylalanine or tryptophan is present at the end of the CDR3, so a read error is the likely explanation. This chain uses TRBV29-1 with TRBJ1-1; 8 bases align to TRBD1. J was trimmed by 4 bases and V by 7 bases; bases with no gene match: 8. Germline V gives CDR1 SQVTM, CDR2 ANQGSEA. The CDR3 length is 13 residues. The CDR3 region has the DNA TGCAGCGGCCTCCGACAGGGGAGCACTGAAGCTTTCTAT. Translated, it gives CSGLRQGSTEAFY.

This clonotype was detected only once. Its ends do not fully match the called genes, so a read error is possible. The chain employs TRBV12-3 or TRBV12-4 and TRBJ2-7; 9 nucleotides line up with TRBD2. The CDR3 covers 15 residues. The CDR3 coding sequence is TGTGCCAGCATCCACTCAGGCGGGAGGGCCTACGAGCCGTACTTC. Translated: CASIHSGGRAYEPYF.

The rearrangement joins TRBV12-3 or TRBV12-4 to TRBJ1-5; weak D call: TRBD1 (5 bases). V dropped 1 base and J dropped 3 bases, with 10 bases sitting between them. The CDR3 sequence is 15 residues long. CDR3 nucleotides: TGTGCCAGCAGTTTAGGGGGCTGTGTCAATCAGCCCCAGCATTTT. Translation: CASSLGGCVNQPQHF.

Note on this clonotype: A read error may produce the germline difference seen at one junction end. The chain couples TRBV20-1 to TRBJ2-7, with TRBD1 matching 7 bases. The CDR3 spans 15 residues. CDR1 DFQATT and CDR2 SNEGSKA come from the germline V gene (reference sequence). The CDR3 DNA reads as TGCAGTGCGGATAGGCCGGGACAGAGCTCCTACAAGCAGTACTTC. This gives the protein CSADRPGQSSYKQYF.